This T cell receptor beta chain derives from a study of blood T cell repertoires in COVID-19. On the study more broadly: The analysed material was cDNA or gDNA that came from T cells, B-cell-depleted T cells, or PBMCs.

In the original workflow: Reference gene primer amplification gave nucleated cell count estimates. Clones were read by immunoSEQ multiplex PCR, and TCRdb kept only the in-frame ones, dropping some. V, J and clone size are those of that table, while D and trimming were read from the DNA. Of more than 85,000 clones listed, about 90% were seen once; the top ten hold under 2.5%. The TCR sequence derives from a man aged 45-65 years with active COVID-19. Sequencing input: peripheral blood.

The CDR3 spells CASSEERGGETQYF. The CDR3 DNA reads TGTGCCAGCAGTGAAGAGCGGGGAGGGGAGACCCAGTACTTC. The chain joins TRBV2 to TRBJ2-5, with 7 bases fitting TRBD2. Per the germline V gene, CDR1 is SNHLY and CDR2 is FYNNEI. V lost 1 base and J lost 5; bases outside the gene matches: 4. The CDR3 contains 14 residues.